One and the same sample provided the 25 T cell receptor beta chains below, sequenced in a study of blood T cell repertoires in COVID-19. Here immunoSEQ multiplex PCR was the method, and the copy in TCRdb shows in-frame clones only, minus some. The sample shows 190,000 or so clones, 70% to 90% of them seen only once. The sequenced material came from peripheral blood. The receptors come from a man aged 40-55 years with active or convalescent COVID-19.

This clone was counted between two and nine times. The V gene is TRBV4-1, the J gene TRBJ2-7, with 15 positions matching TRBD2. Germline V gene data show CDR1 as MGHRA and CDR2 as YSYEKL. Trimming at V came to 6 bases and at J to 1 base, leaving 7 bases not matched to a gene. This CDR3 has 17 amino acids. CDR3 nucleotide sequence: TGCGCCAGCAGGTTCGGACTAGCGGGGGGGAATTCCTACGAGCAGTACTTC. Translation gives CASRFGLAGGNSYEQYF.

The DNA for the CDR3 is TGCGCCAGCAGCCAAGATCCAGGGTACTACGAGCAGTACTTC. It translates to CASSQDPGYYEQYF. The V call is TRBV4-1, the J call TRBJ2-7; D possibly corresponds to TRBD1 (5 bases). The V gene's germline CDR1 is MGHRA and CDR2 YSYEKL. Deletions cut 0 bases from V and 3 bases from J, with 9 bases between. The CDR3 covers 14 residues.

This clone appeared once. V usage is TRBV5-1 and J usage is TRBJ2-3; D perhaps matches TRBD2 (5 bases). CDR1 is SGHRS, CDR2 YFSETQ, per germline. V was trimmed by 4 bases and J by 4 bases, leaving 7 bases between them. The CDR3 consists of 12 residues. CDR3 sequence reads: CASSPGADTQYF. CDR3 DNA: TGCGCCAGCAGCCCCGGGGCAGATACGCAGTATTTT.

V gene TRBV19 combines with J gene TRBJ2-2; the match to TRBD2 covers 8 bases. The CDR3 is made up of 15 amino acids. V gave up 6 bases and J gave up 5 bases; unmatched junction bases: 8. Germline-derived CDR1 and CDR2 are LNHDA and SQIVND (reference sequence). In nucleotides, the CDR3 is TGTGCCAGTAGCACGCCTAGCGGGCTAACCGGGGAGCTGTTTTTT. It yields the protein CASSTPSGLTGELFF.

This chain links TRBV30 with TRBJ1-4; D is possibly TRBD1 (5 bases). The germline CDR1 and CDR2 sequences are GTSNPN and SVGIG (reference sequence). V lost 4 bases, J lost 0 bases, and 9 bases lay in between. The CDR3 is 14 amino acids. This CDR3 reads CAWTQQATNEKLFF. Written as DNA, the CDR3 is TGTGCCTGGACCCAACAGGCAACTAATGAAAAACTGTTTTTT.

The rearrangement joins TRBV9 to TRBJ2-5; 8 nucleotides align to TRBD2. Germline V lookup: CDR1 SGDLS, CDR2 YYNGEE. J was trimmed by 2 bases and V by 0 bases; bases with no gene match: 3. The length of the CDR3 is 15 residues. The CDR3 nucleotides read TGTGCCAGCAGCGTAGCGGGGGGGATTCAAGAGACCCAGTACTTC. Its protein is CASSVAGGIQETQYF.

This chain links TRBV15 with TRBJ2-3; 8 bases map to TRBD1. The CDR3 extends over 14 amino acids. V lost 3 bases, J lost 2 bases, and 1 base stayed unmatched. CDR1 and CDR2 from the germline V gene are LNHNV and YYDKDF (reference sequence). The CDR3 protein is CATSRGQDTDTQYF. In DNA form, the CDR3 reads TGTGCCACCAGCAGGGGACAGGACACAGATACGCAGTATTTT.

V gene TRBV28 combines with J gene TRBJ2-2; a weak D match, TRBD1 (5 bases). The V and J ends lost 4 bases and 5 bases respectively, with 14 bases between them. Germline V gives CDR1 MDHEN, CDR2 SYDVKM. The CDR3 loop spans 15 amino acids. CDR3 residues: CASSSSGFSTGELFF. In DNA form, the CDR3 reads TGTGCCAGCAGTTCGTCAGGGTTTTCGACCGGGGAGCTGTTTTTT.

The rearrangement uses TRBV12-1 and TRBJ2-3; TRBD1 reflects the table's D call only, with no check against the DNA. TRBV12-1 corresponds to a pseudogene. The CDR3 has 17 amino acids. CDR3 in amino acids: CASSFLAQADNTDTQYF. CDR3 in DNA: TGTGCCAGCAGCTTTTTGGCGCAGGCAGACAACACAGATACGCAGTATTTT.

The V gene is TRBV7-9, the J gene TRBJ2-2; D is unclear. In germline, CDR1 is SEHNR, CDR2 FQNEAQ (reference sequence). V shed 5 bases and J shed 2 bases, with 15 bases lying between them. The CDR3 contains 16 residues. Written as DNA, the CDR3 is TGTGCCAGCAGCCTGGTCGGTAGACTTAACACCGGGGAGCTGTTTTTT. This encodes CASSLVGRLNTGELFF.

The chain has TRBV7-6 and TRBJ1-4, with D possibly being TRBD1 (6 bases). The CDR3 is made up of 14 amino acids. Trimming took 2 bases from V and 8 from J, leaving 12 bases between them. Germline CDR1 reads SGHVS; CDR2 reads FNYEAQ. The CDR3 reads CASSLTRGGEKLFF. The CDR3 nucleotides read TGTGCCAGCAGCTTAACCAGGGGTGGAGAAAAACTGTTTTTT.

This clone was seen just once. The chain couples TRBV27 to TRBJ1-2; no definite D call. CDR3 length: 13 residues. Germline CDR1 reads MNHEY; CDR2 reads SMNVEV (reference sequence). V was cut by 6 bases and J by 6 bases, with 14 bases left in between. Written as DNA, the CDR3 is TGTGCCAGCAGCGCCTCGGGAGTCCATGGCTACACCTTC. This translates into CASSASGVHGYTF.

This clone came up a few times. The rearrangement joins TRBV19 to TRBJ1-5; D remains unclear. Germline V gene lookup returns CDR1 LNHDA and CDR2 SQIVND (reference sequence). The CDR3 has 14 amino acids. V lost 7 bases and J 0 bases, leaving 10 bases between the germline ends. In DNA form, the CDR3 reads TGTGCCAGTAACCCTCAGAATAGCAATCAGCCCCAGCATTTT. Residues: CASNPQNSNQPQHF.

The chain employs TRBV28 and TRBJ2-7, with TRBD1 identical over 8 bases. Looked up from germline, CDR1 is MDHEN and CDR2 is SYDVKM. This CDR3 comprises 15 residues. The V and J ends lost 7 bases and 1 base, in that order; junction bases with no gene match: 9. CDR3 loop: CASTPGQGPSYEQYF. The CDR3 DNA reads TGTGCCAGCACCCCAGGACAGGGCCCTTCCTACGAGCAGTACTTC.

V usage is TRBV7-9 and J usage is TRBJ2-5; 9 nucleotides line up with TRBD1. Germline loops: CDR1 SEHNR, CDR2 FQNEAQ (reference sequence). Trimming took 8 bases from V and 2 from J; bases not matched to a gene: 6. The length of the CDR3 is 14 residues. The CDR3 DNA is TGTGCCAGCGCGGAGGGACAGGGTCAAGAGACCCAGTACTTC. Its translation is CASAEGQGQETQYF.

CDR3 in amino acids: CASRRYRDGSNQPQHF. DNA of the CDR3: TGTGCCAGTAGACGGTACAGGGACGGTAGCAATCAGCCCCAGCATTTT. V is TRBV19 and J is TRBJ1-5, with a possible D match to TRBD1 (6 bases). Germline V CDR1 and CDR2: LNHDA, SQIVND (reference sequence). Trimming cost V 6 bases and J 0 bases, with 15 bases left between them. This CDR3 has 16 residues.

The chain has TRBV5-1 and TRBJ1-1; D perhaps matches TRBD1 (5 bases). The germline V gene encodes CDR1 SGHRS and CDR2 YFSETQ. The CDR3 consists of 13 residues. V lost 0 bases to trimming and J lost 5 bases, with 8 bases between them. For the CDR3, the DNA is TGCGCCAGCAGCTTGGGACAGCCGACTGAAGCTTTCTTT. Translated: CASSLGQPTEAFF. Combining the CDR3 with reference TRBV5-1 and TRBJ1-1 gives the whole variable domain KAGVTQTPRYLIKTRGQQVTLSCSPISGHRSVSWYQQTPGQGLQFLFEYFSETQRNKGNFPGRFSGRQFSNSRSEMNVSTLELGDSALYLCASSLGQPTEAFFGQGTRLTVV.

The genes are TRBV7-9 and TRBJ2-7, with TRBD2 identical over 8 bases. The CDR3 is made up of 14 amino acids. Trimming took 4 bases from V and 2 from J; bases not matched to a gene: 4. Germline-derived CDR1 and CDR2 are SEHNR and FQNEAQ (reference sequence). The CDR3 sequence: CASSSREGAYEQYF. The CDR3 DNA is TGTGCCAGCAGCTCCCGGGAGGGGGCCTACGAGCAGTACTTC.

This clone occurred once. This chain links TRBV4-1 with TRBJ2-1, with 7 positions matching TRBD2. CDR1 and CDR2 from the germline V gene are MGHRA and YSYEKL. V was pared by 2 bases and J by 0 bases, with 7 bases of the junction left unmatched. CDR3 size: 17 residues. CDR3: CASSQTLADNSYNEQFF. Written as DNA, the CDR3 is TGCGCCAGCAGCCAAACGCTAGCGGATAACTCCTACAATGAGCAGTTCTTC.

This chain links TRBV5-6 with TRBJ1-6; D is unclear. Germline CDR1 SGHDT, CDR2 YYEEEE. V shed 0 bases and J shed 5 bases, with 12 bases lying between them. This CDR3 comprises 16 residues. CDR3 amino acids: CASSLDGGLHNSPLHF. CDR3 in DNA: TGTGCCAGCAGCTTGGACGGAGGTCTTCATAATTCACCCCTCCACTTT.

The J gene is TRBJ1-2, the V gene TRBV28; D is possibly TRBD1 (5 bases). V lost 3 bases and J 2 bases, leaving 10 bases between the germline ends. Germline CDR1 and CDR2: MDHEN and SYDVKM. The length of the CDR3 is 14 residues. CDR3 coding DNA: TGTGCCAGCAGTTTCAGGCAGGGAAACTATGGCTACACCTTC. Protein: CASSFRQGNYGYTF.

This chain links TRBV4-1 with TRBJ2-2; no clear D. CDR3 size: 14 residues. Germline CDR1 MGHRA, CDR2 YSYEKL. V lost 2 bases and J lost 9, with 13 bases in between. CDR3 protein: CASSQPRMSWELFF. In DNA form, the CDR3 reads TGCGCCAGCAGCCAACCCAGGATGAGCTGGGAGCTGTTTTTT.

CDR3: CATALSLGGTQETQYF. The CDR3 DNA reads TGTGCCACCGCCTTGAGCCTAGGGGGTACCCAAGAGACCCAGTACTTC. The V call is TRBV7-9, the J call TRBJ2-5; D might be TRBD1 (6 bases). The ends were cut back, 10 bases at V and 1 base at J, with 22 bases in the middle. The CDR3 contains 16 residues. Germline lookup yields CDR1 SEHNR and CDR2 FQNEAQ (reference sequence).

About this clone: Other nucleotide sequences in the sample specify the same CDR3. V usage is TRBV5-1 and J usage is TRBJ2-7, with 7 positions matching TRBD1. This CDR3 is built from 14 residues. Germline trimming cut 5 bases from V and 1 base from J; bases unmatched to any gene: 6. From germline, CDR1 is SGHRS and CDR2 YFSETQ. The CDR3 region has the DNA TGCGCCAGCAGTCGGACAGGCTCTTCCTACGAGCAGTACTTC. Its protein is CASSRTGSSYEQYF.

This clone was picked up one time. The chain uses TRBV18 and TRBJ2-4; TRBD1 matches at 9 bases. The CDR3 covers 19 residues. Germline values: CDR1 KGHSH, CDR2 LQKENI. V was clipped by 0 bases and J by 5 bases; unmatched bases: 14. CDR3 coding DNA: TGTGCCAGCTCACCACCGTCACAGGGGGCCGGCGGGGGCCAAAACATTCAGTACTTC. Its translation: CASSPPSQGAGGGQNIQYF.